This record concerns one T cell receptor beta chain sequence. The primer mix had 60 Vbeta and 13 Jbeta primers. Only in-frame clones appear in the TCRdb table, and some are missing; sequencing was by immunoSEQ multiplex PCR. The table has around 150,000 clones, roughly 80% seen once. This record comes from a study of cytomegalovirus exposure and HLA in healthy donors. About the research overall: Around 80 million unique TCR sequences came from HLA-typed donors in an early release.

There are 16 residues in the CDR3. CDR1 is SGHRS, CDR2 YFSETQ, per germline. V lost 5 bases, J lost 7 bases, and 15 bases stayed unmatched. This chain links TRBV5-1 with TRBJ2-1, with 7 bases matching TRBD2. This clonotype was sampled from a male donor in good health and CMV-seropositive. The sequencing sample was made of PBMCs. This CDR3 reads CASSWGGLRKTNEQFF. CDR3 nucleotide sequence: TGCGCCAGCAGTTGGGGGGGATTGCGGAAGACGAATGAGCAGTTCTTC.